This is a list of T cell receptor beta chains from one sample in a study of PD-L1 blockade in urothelial cancer. Assay: immunoSEQ multiplex PCR; the TCRdb copy retains only in-frame clones and omits some. The sample lists about 74,000 clones, about 85% occurring once. The specimen was PBMCs, collected around atezolizumab (anti-PD-L1) treatment. These receptors were collected from a man in his 70s with urothelial cancer. The CDR3 runs from the conserved cysteine through the conserved F or W. The order of the fields is clone size, J gene, V gene, D gene, CDR3 DNA, CDR3 protein. D genes are given only for firm matches. Size is stated for part of the rows, as once, few or many counts, or as a class when the clone is expanded.

abundance: .; j_gene: TRBJ2-2; v_gene: TRBV5-1; d_gene: TRBD1; CDR3nt: TGCGCCAGCAGCTTGTGGACAGGACAGGGGGGGACCGGGGAGCTGTTTTTT; CDR3aa: CASSLWTGQGGTGELFF
abundance: .; j_gene: TRBJ1-1; v_gene: TRBV27; d_gene: TRBD1; CDR3nt: TGTGCCAGCAGTTTAGTGGGACAGGGGAACACTGAAGCTTTCTTT; CDR3aa: CASSLVGQGNTEAFF
abundance: .; j_gene: TRBJ1-1; v_gene: TRBV6-1; d_gene: TRBD1; CDR3nt: TGTGCCAGCAGTGAAGACAGGGGTGACACTGAAGCTTTCTTT; CDR3aa: CASSEDRGDTEAFF
abundance: .; j_gene: TRBJ1-1; v_gene: TRBV4-1; d_gene: .; CDR3nt: TGCGCCAGCAGCCAAGATTCACCCGACATTAACACTGAAGCTTTCTTT; CDR3aa: CASSQDSPDINTEAFF
abundance: .; j_gene: TRBJ2-5; v_gene: TRBV29-1; d_gene: .; CDR3nt: TGCAGCGTCGGGGTCGGGGGGCGCGGGGAGACCCAGTACTTC; CDR3aa: CSVGVGGRGETQYF
abundance: .; j_gene: TRBJ1-2; v_gene: TRBV7-3; d_gene: .; CDR3nt: TGTGCCAGCAGCTCGGACGGACTTTTTAACTATGGCTACACCTTC; CDR3aa: CASSSDGLFNYGYTF
abundance: .; j_gene: TRBJ2-6; v_gene: TRBV14; d_gene: .; CDR3nt: TGTGCCAGCAGCCAAGGTATCACTGCTGGGGCCAACGTCCTGACTTTC; CDR3aa: CASSQGITAGANVLTF
abundance: .; j_gene: TRBJ2-7; v_gene: TRBV5-1; d_gene: .; CDR3nt: TGCGCCAGCAGCTTGATGGGGGCTCCCAATTCCTACGAGCAGTACTTC; CDR3aa: CASSLMGAPNSYEQYF
abundance: .; j_gene: TRBJ2-1; v_gene: TRBV7-6; d_gene: TRBD2; CDR3nt: TGTGCCAGCAGCTCATCTATAGCGGGGAGCTCCTACAATGAGCAGTTCTTC; CDR3aa: CASSSSIAGSSYNEQFF
abundance: once; j_gene: TRBJ2-1; v_gene: TRBV28; d_gene: .; CDR3nt: TGTGCCAGCGCACAAGGCGGGCTTTCCTACAATGAGCAGTTCTTC; CDR3aa: CASAQGGLSYNEQFF
abundance: few; j_gene: TRBJ2-3; v_gene: TRBV6-5; d_gene: TRBD2; CDR3nt: TGTGCCAGCAGTAGGACTAGCGGGAACACAGATACGCAGTATTTT; CDR3aa: CASSRTSGNTDTQYF
abundance: .; j_gene: TRBJ2-5; v_gene: TRBV19; d_gene: TRBD1; CDR3nt: TGTGCCAGTAGTATCCCCGGGACAGGGGGAGAGACCCAGTACTTC; CDR3aa: CASSIPGTGGETQYF
abundance: once; j_gene: TRBJ2-2; v_gene: TRBV5-4; d_gene: .; CDR3nt: TGTGCCAGCAGCCGGGACTTTAACACCGGGGAGCTGTTTTTT; CDR3aa: CASSRDFNTGELFF
abundance: .; j_gene: TRBJ2-5; v_gene: TRBV7-6; d_gene: .; CDR3nt: TGTGCCAGCAGAGACGCCCAGGGTTGGGAGACCCAGTACTTC; CDR3aa: CASRDAQGWETQYF
abundance: once; j_gene: TRBJ1-1; v_gene: TRBV5-1; d_gene: .; CDR3nt: TGCGCCAGCAGAACAGGGCCAAGTGGGGGTAACACTGAAGCTTTCTTT; CDR3aa: CASRTGPSGGNTEAFF
abundance: .; j_gene: TRBJ1-1; v_gene: TRBV5-1; d_gene: TRBD1; CDR3nt: TGCGCCAGCAGCCCGAAACCGGGACAGGGGACCACTGAAGCTTTCTTT; CDR3aa: CASSPKPGQGTTEAFF
abundance: once; j_gene: TRBJ1-2; v_gene: TRBV5-4; d_gene: TRBD1; CDR3nt: TGTGCCAGCAGCTTGGGGCAACTGGACAGGTCCCAGGGTGGCTACACCTTC; CDR3aa: CASSLGQLDRSQGGYTF
abundance: few; j_gene: TRBJ1-2; v_gene: TRBV2; d_gene: TRBD1; CDR3nt: TGTGCCAGAAAACCGGGACAGGGGGCTAATGGCTACACCTTC; CDR3aa: CARKPGQGANGYTF
abundance: .; j_gene: TRBJ2-7; v_gene: TRBV29-1; d_gene: .; CDR3nt: TGCAGCGTTGAAGGGTTACAGGGTAGGCCCTTCTACGAGCAGTACTTC; CDR3aa: CSVEGLQGRPFYEQYF
abundance: .; j_gene: TRBJ2-4; v_gene: TRBV29-1; d_gene: .; CDR3nt: TGCAGCGTTGCGCAGGGCGCGGCCAAAAACATTCAGTACTTC; CDR3aa: CSVAQGAAKNIQYF
abundance: once; j_gene: TRBJ2-7; v_gene: TRBV6-5; d_gene: TRBD2; CDR3nt: TGTGCCAGCAGTCGCCGAGCGGGAGTGGGAGAGCAGTACTTC; CDR3aa: CASSRRAGVGEQYF
abundance: once; j_gene: TRBJ2-1; v_gene: TRBV21-1; d_gene: .; CDR3nt: TGTGCCAGCAGAAAGAAAAGACCTAAGGGACTAGCGGACAATGAGCAGTTCTTC; CDR3aa: CASRKKRPKGLADNEQFF
abundance: once; j_gene: TRBJ1-1; v_gene: TRBV5-1; d_gene: TRBD1; CDR3nt: TGCGCCAGCAGCTCGAATACGGGACAGGGGACTGAAGCTTTCTTT; CDR3aa: CASSSNTGQGTEAFF
abundance: .; j_gene: TRBJ2-3; v_gene: TRBV14; d_gene: TRBD2; CDR3nt: TGTGCCAGCAGCCGAGCGGGAGGTTTTGATACGCAGTATTTT; CDR3aa: CASSRAGGFDTQYF
abundance: .; j_gene: TRBJ2-2; v_gene: TRBV5-4; d_gene: TRBD2; CDR3nt: TGTGCCAGCAGCGGAACTAGCGGGAGAAACACCGGGGAGCTGTTTTTT; CDR3aa: CASSGTSGRNTGELFF
abundance: .; j_gene: TRBJ2-4; v_gene: TRBV2; d_gene: TRBD2; CDR3nt: TGTGCCAGCAACCAGGGCCGGGGGGATTACATTCAGTACTTC; CDR3aa: CASNQGRGDYIQYF
abundance: few; j_gene: TRBJ1-4; v_gene: TRBV9; d_gene: TRBD1; CDR3nt: TGTGCCAGCAGCACCCAGGACAGGGGTGAAAAACTGTTTTTT; CDR3aa: CASSTQDRGEKLFF
abundance: .; j_gene: TRBJ2-5; v_gene: TRBV2; d_gene: TRBD1; CDR3nt: TGTGCCAGCAGCGAAAGGACAGGGGCGGAGACCCAGTACTTC; CDR3aa: CASSERTGAETQYF
abundance: .; j_gene: TRBJ2-5; v_gene: TRBV7-9; d_gene: TRBD1; CDR3nt: TGTGCCAGCAGACGGGACAGGGGGCGGGAGACCCAGTACTTC; CDR3aa: CASRRDRGRETQYF
abundance: .; j_gene: TRBJ2-3; v_gene: TRBV21-1; d_gene: .; CDR3nt: TGTGCCAGCAGCAAAGATGGTAGTGCAGATACGCAGTATTTT; CDR3aa: CASSKDGSADTQYF
abundance: .; j_gene: TRBJ2-1; v_gene: TRBV11-1; d_gene: .; CDR3nt: TGTGCCAGCAGCTATGGTGGGAGCTCCTACAATGAGCAGTTCTTC; CDR3aa: CASSYGGSSYNEQFF
abundance: .; j_gene: TRBJ2-5; v_gene: TRBV28; d_gene: TRBD1; CDR3nt: TGTGCCAGTATCCAGGGGGTATCGTACCAAGAGACCCAGTACTTC; CDR3aa: CASIQGVSYQETQYF
abundance: .; j_gene: TRBJ2-3; v_gene: TRBV7-9; d_gene: .; CDR3nt: TGTGCCAGCGGCAAAGGGGAAGATACGCAGTATTTT; CDR3aa: CASGKGEDTQYF
abundance: once; j_gene: TRBJ1-5; v_gene: TRBV19; d_gene: TRBD1; CDR3nt: TGTGCCAGTAGTATAGGGACAGGGATTAGCAATCAGCCCCAGCATTTT; CDR3aa: CASSIGTGISNQPQHF
abundance: .; j_gene: TRBJ2-3; v_gene: TRBV13; d_gene: TRBD2; CDR3nt: TGTGCCAGCAGCTCGTCCAGCGGGAGTCCTGATACGCAGTATTTT; CDR3aa: CASSSSSGSPDTQYF
abundance: .; j_gene: TRBJ2-3; v_gene: TRBV28; d_gene: .; CDR3nt: TGTGCCAGCAGTTTAGGAGGTTCTTTCACAGATACGCAGTATTTT; CDR3aa: CASSLGGSFTDTQYF
abundance: .; j_gene: TRBJ2-2; v_gene: TRBV9; d_gene: TRBD2; CDR3nt: TGTGCCAGCAGCGCCGGTAGCGGGAGTGCCACCGGGGAGCTGTTTTTT; CDR3aa: CASSAGSGSATGELFF
abundance: .; j_gene: TRBJ2-1; v_gene: TRBV7-3; d_gene: TRBD2; CDR3nt: TGTGCCAGCAGCCCCTACTCCGGGACTAGCGGGATTACCTACAATGAGCAGTTCTTC; CDR3aa: CASSPYSGTSGITYNEQFF
abundance: few; j_gene: TRBJ1-4; v_gene: TRBV28; d_gene: TRBD1; CDR3nt: TGTGCCAGCAGTTTCCGACAGGGTGGTAATGAAAAACTGTTTTTT; CDR3aa: CASSFRQGGNEKLFF
abundance: .; j_gene: TRBJ2-7; v_gene: TRBV11-2; d_gene: .; CDR3nt: TGTGCCAGTAGCTTATCGGGGGTCGAGCAGTACTTC; CDR3aa: CASSLSGVEQYF
abundance: .; j_gene: TRBJ2-2; v_gene: TRBV7-3; d_gene: TRBD2; CDR3nt: TGTGCCAGCAGCTTGGGGCGGGAGGGGTCCGGGGAGCTGTTTTTT; CDR3aa: CASSLGREGSGELFF
abundance: .; j_gene: TRBJ2-2; v_gene: TRBV5-1; d_gene: .; CDR3nt: TGCGCCAGCAGCTTGGACAGCCTAAACACCGGGGAGCTGTTTTTT; CDR3aa: CASSLDSLNTGELFF
abundance: once; j_gene: TRBJ2-2; v_gene: TRBV27; d_gene: TRBD2; CDR3nt: TGTGCCAGGGGGGGGTTGTCGGCCGGGGAGCTGTTTTTT; CDR3aa: CARGGLSAGELFF
abundance: .; j_gene: TRBJ2-7; v_gene: TRBV4-1; d_gene: .; CDR3nt: TGCGCCAGCAGAGGGGAAACGGGTGAGCAGTACTTC; CDR3aa: CASRGETGEQYF
abundance: once; j_gene: TRBJ2-7; v_gene: TRBV5-1; d_gene: .; CDR3nt: TGCGCCAGCAGCTTGGAGGGCAGGGTATGGTACGAGCAGTACTTC; CDR3aa: CASSLEGRVWYEQYF
abundance: .; j_gene: TRBJ1-4; v_gene: TRBV28; d_gene: .; CDR3nt: TGTGCCAGCAGCTCTTCACAGGGTCCTAATGAAAAACTGTTTTTT; CDR3aa: CASSSSQGPNEKLFF
abundance: .; j_gene: TRBJ2-5; v_gene: TRBV7-9; d_gene: TRBD2; CDR3nt: TGTGCCAGCAGCCCCGGACTAGCGGAAGAGACCCAGTACTTC; CDR3aa: CASSPGLAEETQYF
abundance: .; j_gene: TRBJ2-3; v_gene: TRBV5-4; d_gene: .; CDR3nt: TGTGCCACCTCGCACGGACTCCGCACAGATACGCAGTATTTT; CDR3aa: CATSHGLRTDTQYF
abundance: .; j_gene: TRBJ2-7; v_gene: TRBV5-5; d_gene: TRBD2; CDR3nt: TGTGCCAGCAGCTTGGAATCTAGCGGGAGAACCTACGAGCAGTACTTC; CDR3aa: CASSLESSGRTYEQYF